This TCR beta chain was retrieved from a study of T cells in Graves' hyperthyroidism and ophthalmopathy. Study context: Peripheral blood samples were taken at initial diagnosis, prior to any treatment.

TCR beta CDR3 sequences were amplified from RNA transcripts. A first-round RT-PCR of the TCR CDR3 used the HTBI primer set. TCRdb passed the multiplex PCR reads through MiXCR, listing each CDR3 protein once. The top ten hold around 9.3% of the sample, which has hundreds of thousands of distinct CDR3 sequences, around 38% seen once. The CDR3 runs 15 residues. Germline V lookup: CDR1 SGHTA, CDR2 FQGNSA. V lost 4 bases, J lost 4 bases, and 3 bases stayed unmatched. This clonotype was counted at least ten times. V is TRBV7-2 and J is TRBJ2-5; 13 bases agree with TRBD2. The sequence was collected from a man aged 18 to 30 with Graves' hyperthyroidism. The specimen sequenced was blood. CDR3 amino acids: CASSSGLAGRETQYF. For the CDR3, the DNA is TGTGCCAGCAGCTCGGGACTAGCGGGGCGAGAGACCCAGTACTTC.